Presented here are 28 T cell receptor beta chains from one specimen sequenced in a study of blood T cell repertoires in COVID-19. Sequencing used immunoSEQ multiplex PCR; TCRdb keeps in-frame clones, though not all of them. This repertoire shows approximately 150,000 clones, about 87% found once; its top ten account for about 6.5%. Sequenced: peripheral blood. The receptor source for this set is a man older than 75 with acute or convalescent COVID-19.

The chain combines TRBV6-2 or TRBV6-3 with TRBJ2-3, with D perhaps matching TRBD2 (5 bases). Trimming stripped 4 bases from V and 0 bases from J, with 17 bases between. Germline loops: CDR1 MNHEY, CDR2 SVGEGT. The CDR3 runs to 17 residues. The CDR3 reads CASSFEGTFASTDTQYF. CDR3 nucleotide sequence: TGTGCCAGCAGTTTCGAGGGAACGTTTGCCAGCACAGATACGCAGTATTTT.

A remark on this clone: The same CDR3 arises from other DNA sequences in this sample as well. J is TRBJ1-1 and V is TRBV7-9; D unclear. This CDR3 is built from 14 residues. The germline V gene encodes CDR1 SEHNR and CDR2 FQNEAQ (reference sequence). Trimming removed 0 bases from V and 1 base from J, with 6 bases in between. The CDR3 DNA follows: TGTGCCAGCAGCTTAGCGGGAGCGAACACTGAAGCTTTCTTT. Its translation: CASSLAGANTEAFF.

CDR3 nucleotide sequence: TGTGCCAGAGGACAGGGTGGAACCTACGAGCAGTACTTC. Its protein product is CARGQGGTYEQYF. The V call is TRBV2, the J call TRBJ2-7; TRBD1 matches 8 bases. Germline V gene sequence: CDR1 SNHLY, CDR2 FYNNEI. Trimming took 9 bases from V and 2 from J; bases not matched to a gene: 6. This CDR3 contains 13 residues.

CDR3: CASSVEQAGYTF. The DNA of the CDR3 is TGTGCCAGCAGCGTAGAGCAGGCCGGCTACACCTTC. The chain links TRBV9 to TRBJ1-2; no clear D gene. In germline, CDR1 is SGDLS, CDR2 YYNGEE. This CDR3 comprises 12 residues. V was shortened by 0 bases and J by 8 bases, with 8 bases between the two germline ends.

The rearrangement links TRBV6-5 to TRBJ1-1, with a tentative D call TRBD1 (5 bases). From germline, CDR1 is MNHEY and CDR2 SVGAGI. Trimming cost V 5 bases and J 4 bases, with 11 bases left between them. The CDR3 length is 13 residues. The CDR3 coding sequence is TGTGCCAGCAGTATCCGGGGGGGCACTGAAGCTTTCTTT. Translated, it gives CASSIRGGTEAFF.

The V and J genes are TRBV5-1 and TRBJ1-1, with D possibly being TRBD1 (5 bases). Trimming took off 2 bases at V and 3 bases at J, with 11 bases between the two ends. Germline V gene lookup returns CDR1 SGHRS and CDR2 YFSETQ. The CDR3 is 14 residues long. The CDR3 nucleotides read TGCGCCAGCAGCTTTGGGGCCATGGACACTGAAGCTTTCTTT. Amino acid sequence: CASSFGAMDTEAFF.

This clone was found once. This CDR3 is also generated by other DNA sequences in the sample. The chain combines TRBV5-1 with TRBJ2-1, with D uncertain. The germline gives CDR1 SGHRS, CDR2 YFSETQ. Trimming pared 0 bases from V and 4 bases from J, leaving 5 bases between. This CDR3 is built from 13 residues. The CDR3, as DNA: TGCGCCAGCAGCTTGGATCTGTACAATGAGCAGTTCTTC. Protein sequence: CASSLDLYNEQFF.

This clone occurred once. The chain recombines TRBV3-1 (or the pseudogene TRBV3-2) with TRBJ1-1; weak D call: TRBD1 (5 bases). CDR3 size: 14 residues. In germline, CDR1 is LGHDT, CDR2 YNNKEL (reference sequence). V lost 5 bases, J lost 6 bases, and 16 bases lay in between. The CDR3 sequence is CASSLTDRLSEAFF. The CDR3 nucleotides are TGTGCCAGCAGCTTAACCGACAGACTCTCTGAAGCTTTCTTT.

The DNA for the CDR3 is TGTGCCAGCAGTACCACCTGGTCAGGGCGTAACTACGAGCAGTACTTC. This sequence encodes CASSTTWSGRNYEQYF. V usage is TRBV27 and J usage is TRBJ2-7, with a weak D call TRBD1 (5 bases). The CDR3 runs 16 residues. From germline, CDR1 is MNHEY and CDR2 SMNVEV (reference sequence). V was cut by 5 bases and J by 3 bases, with 20 bases left in between.

The V and J genes are TRBV7-3 and TRBJ2-1, with 8 nucleotides matching TRBD2. The CDR3 length is 15 residues. The germline V gene encodes CDR1 SGHTA and CDR2 FQGTGA. V was clipped by 5 bases and J by 4 bases; unmatched bases: 7. For the CDR3, the DNA is TGTGCCAGCAGCCCGCCCGGGACTAGGTACAATGAGCAGTTCTTC. The encoded protein is CASSPPGTRYNEQFF.

The gene calls are TRBV2 and TRBJ1-5; possibly TRBD1 for D (5 bases). In germline, CDR1 is SNHLY, CDR2 FYNNEI. Between the trimmed V and J ends, which lost 8 bases and 1 base, there was a span of 12 bases. This CDR3 spans 14 amino acids. CDR3: CASEGRGSNQPQHF. In DNA form, the CDR3 reads TGTGCCAGCGAGGGCCGGGGGAGCAATCAGCCCCAGCATTTT.

The chain uses TRBV10-3 and TRBJ1-4; no clear D gene. V lost 0 bases, J lost 8 bases, and 13 bases lay in between. Looked up from germline, CDR1 is ENHRY and CDR2 is SYGVKD. The CDR3 has 15 amino acids. The CDR3 DNA reads as TGTGCCATCAGTGAGTCGCAGGTAGTTGGCGAAAAACTGTTTTTT. Amino acids: CAISESQVVGEKLFF.

The V gene is TRBV2, the J gene TRBJ2-1, with 9 bases that match TRBD1. Germline loops: CDR1 SNHLY, CDR2 FYNNEI. The trim removed 6 bases at V and 9 bases at J, leaving 12 bases unmatched. The length of the CDR3 is 15 residues. The CDR3 reads CASSQQGQGLGEQFF. CDR3 nucleotide sequence: TGTGCCAGCAGCCAACAGGGACAGGGTTTAGGTGAGCAGTTCTTC.

V gene TRBV9 combines with J gene TRBJ1-3, with 7 bases aligning to TRBD1. Germline CDR1 and CDR2: SGDLS and YYNGEE. V trimming: 4 bases; J trimming: 1 base; junction bases outside the gene matches: 11. The CDR3 sequence is 17 residues long. The CDR3 sequence is CASSPWDSLLSGNTIYF. The CDR3 nucleotides are TGTGCCAGCAGCCCATGGGACAGCCTTCTGTCTGGAAACACCATATATTTT.

The genes are TRBV10-3 and TRBJ1-4; a possible D gene is TRBD1 (6 bases). This CDR3 has 13 amino acids. CDR1 and CDR2 (germline): ENHRY, SYGVKD. The V end lost 8 bases, the J end lost 3 bases, and 10 bases lay between the germline ends. CDR3 coding DNA: TGTGCCATCGGAGACAGGTCTAATGAAAAACTGTTTTTT. Protein product: CAIGDRSNEKLFF.

The V gene is TRBV28, the J gene TRBJ2-7; TRBD2 might be the D (5 bases). The CDR3 has 14 amino acids. V gave up 3 bases and J gave up 1 base, with 10 bases separating them. Per germline, CDR1 MDHEN and CDR2 SYDVKM. The CDR3 loop is CASSLPGSSYEQYF. The CDR3 coding sequence is TGTGCCAGCAGTTTGCCGGGATCTTCCTACGAGCAGTACTTC. Full variable domain (outside the CDR3, taken from reference TRBV28 and TRBJ2-7): DVKVTQSSRYLVKRTGEKVFLECVQDMDHENMFWYRQDPGLGLRLIYFSYDVKMKEKGDIPEGYSVSREKKERFSLILESASTNQTSMYLCASSLPGSSYEQYFGPGTRLTVT.

The chain employs TRBV13 and TRBJ2-3; D perhaps matches TRBD2 (6 bases). This CDR3 comprises 15 residues. Trimming cost V 4 bases and J 1 base, with 12 bases left between them. Germline V gene data show CDR1 as PRHDT and CDR2 as FYEKMQ (reference sequence). In nucleotides, the CDR3 is TGTGCCAGCAGCTGGGGGGAGCGGGGCACAGATACGCAGTATTTT. It is translated as CASSWGERGTDTQYF.

The chain employs TRBV11-2 and TRBJ2-7; D gene ambiguous. Germline values: CDR1 SGHAT, CDR2 FQNNGV. This CDR3 has 14 amino acids. The V end lost 0 bases, the J end lost 2 bases, and 8 bases lay between the germline ends. The CDR3: CASSLERLTYEQYF. DNA of the CDR3: TGTGCCAGCAGCTTAGAGCGGCTAACCTACGAGCAGTACTTC.

The CDR3 region is CASSGSTNEKLFF. The DNA of the CDR3 is TGCGCCAGCAGTGGGAGTACTAATGAAAAACTGTTTTTT. The V and J genes are TRBV10-1 and TRBJ1-4; D is undetermined. Looked up from germline, CDR1 is WNHNN and CDR2 is SYGVQD (reference sequence). Trimming removed 4 bases from V and 2 bases from J, with 5 bases in between. The CDR3 runs 13 residues.

This clone is a singleton in its sample. The chain carries TRBV5-4 and TRBJ2-1, with 7 bases matching TRBD1. The trim removed 2 bases at V and 4 bases at J, leaving 6 bases unmatched. CDR3 length: 15 residues. CDR1 is SGHNT and CDR2 is YYREEE in the germline V gene (reference sequence). The CDR3 loop reads CASSFGTDKYNEQFF. The CDR3, as DNA: TGTGCCAGCAGCTTCGGGACAGATAAGTACAATGAGCAGTTCTTC.

This clone was seen a handful of times. J is TRBJ2-2 and V is TRBV19; TRBD1 matches 8 bases. The germline gives CDR1 LNHDA, CDR2 SQIVND (reference sequence). Trimming removed 6 bases from V and 0 bases from J; junction bases left unmatched: 9. CDR3 size: 17 residues. CDR3 residues: CASRPGQVIANTGELFF. The CDR3 bases are TGTGCCAGTAGACCGGGACAGGTAATCGCGAACACCGGGGAGCTGTTTTTT.

This chain uses TRBV27 with TRBJ1-6; no firm D call. CDR1 and CDR2 (germline): MNHEY, SMNVEV (reference sequence). The CDR3 is 15 amino acids. Trimming stripped 6 bases from V and 7 bases from J, with 16 bases between. CDR3 in amino acids: CASSPSVTANSPLHF. In DNA, the CDR3 is TGTGCCAGCAGCCCAAGCGTGACCGCAAATTCACCCCTCCACTTT.

This chain joins TRBV7-2 and TRBJ1-6; no clear D. Trimming stripped 5 bases from V and 7 bases from J, with 12 bases between. The germline CDR1 and CDR2 sequences are SGHTA and FQGNSA. The CDR3 sequence is 14 residues long. CDR3 sequence reads: CASSLTVPNSPLHF. CDR3 nucleotide sequence: TGTGCCAGCAGCCTCACTGTCCCAAATTCACCCCTCCACTTT.

The rearrangement uses TRBV10-3 and TRBJ2-3; D is unresolved. Germline V CDR1 and CDR2: ENHRY, SYGVKD. Deletions cut 4 bases from V and 2 bases from J, with 10 bases between. The CDR3 length is 14 residues. CDR3 region: CAISGSTYTDTQYF. The CDR3 coding sequence is TGTGCCATCAGTGGTTCAACCTACACAGATACGCAGTATTTT.

The J gene is TRBJ1-2, the V gene TRBV12-5; maybe TRBD1 (6 bases). This CDR3 has 14 residues. The V gene's germline CDR1 is LGHNT and CDR2 FRNRAP. Trimming cost V 6 bases and J 3 bases, with 14 bases left between them. The CDR3 DNA reads as TGTGCTAGTGGAATAGGGGGATATGACTATGGCTACACCTTC. Translated, it gives CASGIGGYDYGYTF.

This chain connects TRBV2 to TRBJ1-1, with no clear D. The CDR3 contains 13 residues. In germline, CDR1 is SNHLY, CDR2 FYNNEI. The V end was cut by 4 bases, the J end by 1 base, with 7 bases between. As DNA, the CDR3 is TGTGCCAGCAGTGGTGGTAGGAACACTGAAGCTTTCTTT. Its protein is CASSGGRNTEAFF.

This chain uses TRBV5-1 with TRBJ2-7, with a possible D match to TRBD1 (7 bases). Germline-derived CDR1 and CDR2 are SGHRS and YFSETQ. The CDR3 is made up of 15 amino acids. Deletions cut 3 bases from V and 2 bases from J, with 15 bases between. The CDR3 DNA is TGCGCCAGCAGCTCCGGAGGGACAGAAGCCTACGAGCAGTACTTC. Its protein product is CASSSGGTEAYEQYF.

V is TRBV12-3 or TRBV12-4 and J is TRBJ2-7; 7 nucleotides align to TRBD1. V was clipped by 4 bases and J by 3 bases; unmatched bases: 3. The length of the CDR3 is 13 residues. The CDR3 bases are TGTGCCAGCAGTTGGGACAGCTACTACGAGCAGTACTTC. It translates to CASSWDSYYEQYF.